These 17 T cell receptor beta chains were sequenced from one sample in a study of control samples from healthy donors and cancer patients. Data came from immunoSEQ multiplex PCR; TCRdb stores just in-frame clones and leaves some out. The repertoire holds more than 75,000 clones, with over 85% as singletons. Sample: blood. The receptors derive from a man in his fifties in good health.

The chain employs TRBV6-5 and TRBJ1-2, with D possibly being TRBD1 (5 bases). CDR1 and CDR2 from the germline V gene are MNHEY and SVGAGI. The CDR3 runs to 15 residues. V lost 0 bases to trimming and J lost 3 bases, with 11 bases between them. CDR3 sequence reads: CASSYSRGSDYGYTF. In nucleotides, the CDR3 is TGTGCCAGCAGTTACTCAAGGGGTAGTGACTATGGCTACACCTTC.

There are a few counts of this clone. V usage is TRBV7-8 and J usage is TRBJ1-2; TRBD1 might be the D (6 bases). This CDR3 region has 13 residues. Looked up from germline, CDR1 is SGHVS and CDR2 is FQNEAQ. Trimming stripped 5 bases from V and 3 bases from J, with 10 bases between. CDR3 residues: CASSQGRDYGYTF. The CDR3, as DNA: TGTGCCAGCAGCCAGGGGAGGGACTATGGCTACACCTTC.

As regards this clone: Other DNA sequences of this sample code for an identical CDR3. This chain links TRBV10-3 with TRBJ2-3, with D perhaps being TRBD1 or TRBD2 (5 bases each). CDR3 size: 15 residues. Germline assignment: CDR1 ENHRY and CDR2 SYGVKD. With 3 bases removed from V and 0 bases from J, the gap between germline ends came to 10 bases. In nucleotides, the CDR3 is TGTGCCATCAGTGAAGGGACGTACAGCACAGATACGCAGTATTTT. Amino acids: CAISEGTYSTDTQYF.

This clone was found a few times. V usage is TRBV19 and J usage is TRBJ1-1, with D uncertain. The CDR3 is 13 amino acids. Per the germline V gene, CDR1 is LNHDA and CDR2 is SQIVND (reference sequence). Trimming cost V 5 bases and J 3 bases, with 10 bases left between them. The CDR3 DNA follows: TGTGCCAGTAGTTGGACCGAGGACACTGAAGCTTTCTTT. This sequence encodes CASSWTEDTEAFF.

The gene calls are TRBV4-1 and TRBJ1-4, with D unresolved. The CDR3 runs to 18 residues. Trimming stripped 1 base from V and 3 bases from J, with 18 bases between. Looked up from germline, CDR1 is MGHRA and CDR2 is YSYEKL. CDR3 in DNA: TGCGCCAGCAGCCAAGTTATTATGGCGGGGTGGGCTAATGAAAAACTGTTTTTT. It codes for CASSQVIMAGWANEKLFF.

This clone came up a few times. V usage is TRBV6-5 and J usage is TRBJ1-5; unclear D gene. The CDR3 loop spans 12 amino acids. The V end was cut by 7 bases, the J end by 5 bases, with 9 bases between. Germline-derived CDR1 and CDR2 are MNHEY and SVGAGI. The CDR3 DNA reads TGTGCCAGCAATAGAAGATATCAGCCCCAGCATTTT. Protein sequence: CASNRRYQPQHF.

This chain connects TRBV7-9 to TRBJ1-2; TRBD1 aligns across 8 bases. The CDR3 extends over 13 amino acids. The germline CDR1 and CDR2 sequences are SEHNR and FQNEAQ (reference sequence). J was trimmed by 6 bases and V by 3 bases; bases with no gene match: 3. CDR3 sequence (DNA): TGTGCCAGCAGCTTGACAGGGGATGATGGCTACACCTTC. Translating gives CASSLTGDDGYTF.

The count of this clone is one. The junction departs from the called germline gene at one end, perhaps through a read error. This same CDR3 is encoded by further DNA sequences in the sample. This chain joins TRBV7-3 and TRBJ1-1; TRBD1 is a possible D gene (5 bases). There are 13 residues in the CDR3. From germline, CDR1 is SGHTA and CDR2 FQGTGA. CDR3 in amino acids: CASSGHVGTEAFF. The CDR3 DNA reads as TGTGCCAGCAGCGGACACGTTGGGACTGAAGCCTTCTTT.

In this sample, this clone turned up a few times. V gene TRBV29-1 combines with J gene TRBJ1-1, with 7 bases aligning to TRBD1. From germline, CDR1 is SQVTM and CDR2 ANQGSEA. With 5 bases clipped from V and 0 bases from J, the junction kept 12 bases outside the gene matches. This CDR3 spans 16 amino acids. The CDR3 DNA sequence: TGCAGCGTTCAACCCCCCGGGACAGCGTTGAACACTGAAGCTTTCTTT. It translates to CSVQPPGTALNTEAFF.

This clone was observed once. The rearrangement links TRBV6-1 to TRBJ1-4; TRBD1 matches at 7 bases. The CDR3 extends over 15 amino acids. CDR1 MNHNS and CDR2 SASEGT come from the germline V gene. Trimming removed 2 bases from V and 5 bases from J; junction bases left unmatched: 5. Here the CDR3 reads CASSELWDRNEKLFF. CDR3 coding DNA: TGTGCCAGCAGTGAACTTTGGGACAGAAATGAAAAACTGTTTTTT.

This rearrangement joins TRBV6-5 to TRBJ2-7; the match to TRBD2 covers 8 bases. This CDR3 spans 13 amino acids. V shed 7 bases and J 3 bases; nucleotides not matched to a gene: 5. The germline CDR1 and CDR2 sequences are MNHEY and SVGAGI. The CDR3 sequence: CASIRGGNYEQYF. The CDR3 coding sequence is TGTGCCAGCATTCGCGGGGGGAACTACGAGCAGTACTTC.

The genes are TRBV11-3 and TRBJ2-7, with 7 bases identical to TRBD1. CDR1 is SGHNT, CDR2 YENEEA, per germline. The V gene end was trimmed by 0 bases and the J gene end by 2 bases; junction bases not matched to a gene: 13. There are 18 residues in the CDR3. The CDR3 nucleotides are TGTGCCAGCAGCTTAGACTCGACGAGACAGGGAGTAACCTACGAGCAGTACTTC. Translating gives CASSLDSTRQGVTYEQYF.

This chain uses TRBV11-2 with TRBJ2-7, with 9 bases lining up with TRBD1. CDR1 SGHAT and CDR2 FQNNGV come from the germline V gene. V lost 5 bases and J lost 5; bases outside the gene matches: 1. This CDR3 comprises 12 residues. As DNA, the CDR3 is TGTGCCAGCAGCAGGACAGGGGACGAGCAGTACTTC. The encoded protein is CASSRTGDEQYF.

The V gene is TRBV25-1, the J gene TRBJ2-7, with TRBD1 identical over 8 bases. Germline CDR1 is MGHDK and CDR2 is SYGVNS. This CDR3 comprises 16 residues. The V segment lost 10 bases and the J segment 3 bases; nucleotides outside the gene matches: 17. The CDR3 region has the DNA TGTGCCATCTTAGACCCCGGGACAGGTCCTCACTACGAGCAGTACTTC. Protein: CAILDPGTGPHYEQYF.

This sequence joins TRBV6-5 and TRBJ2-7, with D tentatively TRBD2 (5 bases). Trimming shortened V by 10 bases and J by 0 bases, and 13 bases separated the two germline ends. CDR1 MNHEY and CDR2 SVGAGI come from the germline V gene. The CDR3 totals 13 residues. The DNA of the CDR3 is TGTGCCACTGGCCGGGGTGACTCCTACGAGCAGTACTTC. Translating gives CATGRGDSYEQYF.

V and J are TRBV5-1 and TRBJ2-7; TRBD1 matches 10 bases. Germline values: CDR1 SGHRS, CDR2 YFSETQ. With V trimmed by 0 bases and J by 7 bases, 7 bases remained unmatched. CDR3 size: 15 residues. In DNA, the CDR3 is TGCGCCAGCAGCTTGGCGGGACAGGGGATGGTGGAGCAGTACTTC. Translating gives CASSLAGQGMVEQYF.

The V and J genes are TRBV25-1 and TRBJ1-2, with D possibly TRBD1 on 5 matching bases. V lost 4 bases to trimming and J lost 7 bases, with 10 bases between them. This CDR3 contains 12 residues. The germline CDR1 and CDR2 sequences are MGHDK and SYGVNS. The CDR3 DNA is TGTGCCAGCAGTGTAGGGGCGGGTGGCTACACCTTC. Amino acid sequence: CASSVGAGGYTF.